One T cell receptor (beta chain) is described in this entry. Per the germline V gene, CDR1 is SGHDT and CDR2 is YYEEEE. This CDR3 spans 16 amino acids. V was shortened by 5 bases and J by 7 bases, with 22 bases between the two germline ends. The sample is drawn from a study of cytomegalovirus exposure and HLA in healthy donors. Amplification used 60 Vbeta primers and 13 Jbeta primers. Sequenced by immunoSEQ multiplex PCR; TCRdb stores in-frame clones only, minus some. The sample table includes 110,000 to 150,000 clones. V and J are TRBV5-6 and TRBJ2-1, with D possibly being TRBD1 (6 bases). The sequence derives from a male donor in good health and CMV-seronegative. What was sequenced was PBMCs. The CDR3 spells CASRMLTDRNHNEQFF. CDR3 DNA sequence: TGTGCCAGCAGGATGCTAACGGACAGAAACCATAATGAGCAGTTCTTC.